This T cell receptor (beta chain) was identified in a study of blood T cells in healthy people across ages. Study outcomes and limitations: As age increased, TCR beta diversity per million T cells fell in a roughly linear fashion.

Using a J-beta primer mix together with a sample-barcoded 5' primer, a second PCR was run for roughly 7 to 11 cycles. One entry per CDR3 protein, called by TCRdb with MiXCR from the 5' RACE reads. The table lists roughly 680,000 distinct CDR3 sequences, about 50% of them singletons. About this clonotype itself: Antigen specificity is unknown. This may be a read error, as it is one base from a much larger clone.

Specimen: blood. The origin of this receptor is a woman older than 75 in good health.

In DNA, the CDR3 is TGTGCCAGCAGCCAAAGGACGCACGAGCAGTACTTC. It specifies CASSQRTHEQYF. The chain couples TRBV3-1 to TRBJ2-5; D is unclear. Matching the DNA end better, TRBJ2-7 makes the J call doubtful. This CDR3 is 12 amino acids long. CDR1 and CDR2 from the germline V gene are LGHDT and YNNKEL (reference sequence).